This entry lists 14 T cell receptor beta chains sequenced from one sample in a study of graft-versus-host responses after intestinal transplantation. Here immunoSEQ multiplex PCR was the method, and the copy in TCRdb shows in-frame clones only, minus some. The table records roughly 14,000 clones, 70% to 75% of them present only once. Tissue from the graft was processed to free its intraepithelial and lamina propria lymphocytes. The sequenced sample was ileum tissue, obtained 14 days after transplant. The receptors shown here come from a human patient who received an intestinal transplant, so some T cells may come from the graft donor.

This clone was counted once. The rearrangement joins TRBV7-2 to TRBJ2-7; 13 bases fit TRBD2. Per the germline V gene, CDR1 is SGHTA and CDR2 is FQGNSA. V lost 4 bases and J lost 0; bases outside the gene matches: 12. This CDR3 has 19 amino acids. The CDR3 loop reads CASSSPGGTSGINSYEQYF. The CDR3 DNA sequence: TGTGCCAGCAGCTCCCCCGGGGGGACTAGCGGGATAAACTCCTACGAGCAGTACTTC. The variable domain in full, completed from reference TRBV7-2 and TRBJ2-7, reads GAGVSQSPSNKVTEKGKDVELRCDPISGHTALYWYRQSLGQGLEFLIYFQGNSAPDKSGLPSDRFSAERTGGSVSTLTIQRTQQEDSAVYLCASSSPGGTSGINSYEQYFGPGTRLTVT.

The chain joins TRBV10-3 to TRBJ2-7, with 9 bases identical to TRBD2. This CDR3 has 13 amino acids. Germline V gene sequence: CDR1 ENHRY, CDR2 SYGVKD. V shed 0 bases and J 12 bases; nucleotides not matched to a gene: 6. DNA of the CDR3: TGTGCCATCAGTGAGTCGACTAGCGGTGCGTGGTACTTC. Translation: CAISESTSGAWYF.

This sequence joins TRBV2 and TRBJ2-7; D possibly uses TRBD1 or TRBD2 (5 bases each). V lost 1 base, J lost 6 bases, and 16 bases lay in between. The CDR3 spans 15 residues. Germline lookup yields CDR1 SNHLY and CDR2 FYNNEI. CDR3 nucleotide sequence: TGTGCCAGCAGTGAAGAAGGACACCTGAGGGCCGAGCAGTACTTC. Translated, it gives CASSEEGHLRAEQYF.

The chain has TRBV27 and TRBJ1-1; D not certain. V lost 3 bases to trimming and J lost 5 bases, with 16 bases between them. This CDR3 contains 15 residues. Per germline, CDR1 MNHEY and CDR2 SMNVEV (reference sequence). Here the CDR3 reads CASSFSRGGGTEAFF. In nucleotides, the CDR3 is TGTGCCAGCAGTTTCTCCCGGGGAGGCGGGACTGAAGCTTTCTTT.

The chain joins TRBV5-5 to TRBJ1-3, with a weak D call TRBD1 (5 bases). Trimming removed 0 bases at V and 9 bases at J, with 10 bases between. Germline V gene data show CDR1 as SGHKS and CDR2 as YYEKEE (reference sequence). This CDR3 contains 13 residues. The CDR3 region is CASSLEWGGTIYF. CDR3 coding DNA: TGTGCCAGCAGCTTGGAATGGGGGGGCACCATATATTTT. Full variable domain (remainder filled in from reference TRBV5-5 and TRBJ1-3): DAGVTQSPTHLIKTRGQQVTLRCSPISGHKSVSWYQQVLGQGPQFIFQYYEKEERGRGNFPDRFSARQFPNYSSELNVNALLLGDSALYLCASSLEWGGTIYFGEGSWLTVV.

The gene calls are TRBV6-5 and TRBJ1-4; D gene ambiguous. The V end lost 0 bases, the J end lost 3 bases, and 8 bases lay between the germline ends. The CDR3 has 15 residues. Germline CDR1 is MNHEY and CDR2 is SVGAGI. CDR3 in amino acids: CASSYSWEANEKLFF. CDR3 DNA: TGTGCCAGCAGTTACTCGTGGGAAGCTAATGAAAAACTGTTTTTT.

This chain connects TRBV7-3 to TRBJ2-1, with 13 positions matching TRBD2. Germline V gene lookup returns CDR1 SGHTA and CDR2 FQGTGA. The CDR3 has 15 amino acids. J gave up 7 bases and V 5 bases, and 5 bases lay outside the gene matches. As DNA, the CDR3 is TGTGCCAGCAGCCAAGGACTAGCGGGAGTTAATGAGCAGTTCTTC. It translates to CASSQGLAGVNEQFF.

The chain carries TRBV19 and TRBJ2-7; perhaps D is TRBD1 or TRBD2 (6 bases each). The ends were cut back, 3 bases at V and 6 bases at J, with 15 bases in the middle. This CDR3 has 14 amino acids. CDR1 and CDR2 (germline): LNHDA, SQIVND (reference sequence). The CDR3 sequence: CASSIGGRTVEQYF. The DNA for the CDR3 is TGTGCCAGTAGTATTGGAGGGAGGACAGTCGAGCAGTACTTC.

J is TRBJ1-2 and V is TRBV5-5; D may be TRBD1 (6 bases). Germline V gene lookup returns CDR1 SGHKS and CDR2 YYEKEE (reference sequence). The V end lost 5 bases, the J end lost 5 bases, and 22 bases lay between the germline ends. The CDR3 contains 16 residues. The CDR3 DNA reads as TGTGCCAGCAGGCGGCGGACAGACCTTTTCTTGTATGGCTACACCTTC. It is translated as CASRRRTDLFLYGYTF.

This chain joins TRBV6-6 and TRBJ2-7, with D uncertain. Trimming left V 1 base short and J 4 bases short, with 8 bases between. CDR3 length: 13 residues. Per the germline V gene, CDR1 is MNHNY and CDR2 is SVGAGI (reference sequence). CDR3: CASSYYMGYEQYF. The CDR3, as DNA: TGTGCCAGCAGTTACTATATGGGGTACGAGCAGTACTTC.

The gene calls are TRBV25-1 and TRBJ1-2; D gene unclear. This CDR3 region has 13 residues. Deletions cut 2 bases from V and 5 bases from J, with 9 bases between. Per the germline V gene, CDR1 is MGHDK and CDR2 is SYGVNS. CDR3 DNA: TGTGCCAGCAGTGAAGTTTTGGGATATGGCTACACCTTC. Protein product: CASSEVLGYGYTF.

CDR3 region: CASSSIAPSSYNEQFF. CDR3 nucleotides: TGTGCCAGCAGTTCGATAGCACCCAGCTCCTACAATGAGCAGTTCTTC. The chain links TRBV28 to TRBJ2-1, with D unclear. Germline CDR1 and CDR2: MDHEN and SYDVKM. V lost 4 bases to trimming and J lost 0 bases, with 13 bases between them. The CDR3 consists of 16 residues.

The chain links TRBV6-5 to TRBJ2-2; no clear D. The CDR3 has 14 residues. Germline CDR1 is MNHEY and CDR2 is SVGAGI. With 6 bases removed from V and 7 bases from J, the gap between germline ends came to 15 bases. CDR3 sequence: CASRTTPRGGELFF. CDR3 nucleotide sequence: TGTGCCAGCAGGACGACCCCCCGTGGCGGGGAGCTGTTTTTT.

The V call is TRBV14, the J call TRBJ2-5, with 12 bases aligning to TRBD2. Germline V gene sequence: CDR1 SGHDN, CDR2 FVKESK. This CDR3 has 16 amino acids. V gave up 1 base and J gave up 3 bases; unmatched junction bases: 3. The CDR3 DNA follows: TGTGCCAGCAGCCAAGCGAGACTAGCGGGAGAAGAGACCCAGTACTTC. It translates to CASSQARLAGEETQYF. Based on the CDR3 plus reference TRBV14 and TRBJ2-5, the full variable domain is EAGVTQFPSHSVIEKGQTVTLRCDPISGHDNLYWYRRVMGKEIKFLLHFVKESKQDESGMPNNRFLAERTGGTYSTLKVQPAELEDSGVYFCASSQARLAGEETQYFGPGTRLLVL.